A single sample gave rise to the 9 T cell receptor beta chains below, sequenced in a study of T cell changes during pregnancy in multiple sclerosis. Clones were read by immunoSEQ multiplex PCR, and TCRdb kept only the in-frame ones, dropping some. The sample holds 45,000 to 70,000 clones; roughly nine tenths are singletons and the top ten take about 2.5%. The sequencing here drew on peripheral blood, taken in the third trimester of pregnancy. Every receptor here comes from a female donor in good health, enrolled as a control in a pregnancy study.

V gene TRBV20-1 combines with J gene TRBJ1-3; TRBD1 aligns across 7 bases. Germline CDR1 reads DFQATT; CDR2 reads SNEGSKA (reference sequence). The CDR3 has 11 residues. Trimming cost V 5 bases and J 7 bases; bases outside gene matches: 2. DNA for the CDR3: TGCAGTGCTCTGGACAGGAACACCATATATTTT. This encodes CSALDRNTIYF.

This clone was observed a few times. This chain links TRBV6-4 with TRBJ2-3; D is possibly TRBD2 (6 bases). The V gene lost 0 bases and the J gene lost 4 bases, with 11 bases spanning the gap. CDR1 MRHNA and CDR2 SNTAGT come from the germline V gene. CDR3 length: 15 amino acids. This chain's CDR3 is CASSDSVEGSDTQYF. Here the CDR3 DNA reads TGTGCCAGCAGTGACTCGGTGGAGGGGTCAGATACGCAGTATTTT.

This rearrangement joins TRBV6-1 to TRBJ1-5, with 8 bases aligning to TRBD1. The germline V gene has CDR1 MNHNS and CDR2 SASEGT. The CDR3 spans 15 residues. The junction had 12 bases not matched to a gene; V was cut back by 6 bases and J by 8 bases. The CDR3 spells CASRSAWTGIEPQHF. The CDR3 coding sequence is TGTGCCAGCAGGAGCGCTTGGACAGGGATTGAGCCCCAGCATTTT.

This chain uses TRBV7-2 with TRBJ2-5; TRBD2 is a possible D gene (6 bases). V lost 4 bases and J lost 5, with 11 bases in between. CDR1 is SGHTA and CDR2 is FQGNSA in the germline V gene. The CDR3 is made up of 13 amino acids. The CDR3 is CASSSGTGETQYF. The DNA of the CDR3 is TGTGCCAGCAGCTCTGGGACTGGTGAGACCCAGTACTTC.

The V call is TRBV9, the J call TRBJ1-1, with 8 bases matching TRBD1. Germline values: CDR1 SGDLS, CDR2 YYNGEE. The J segment lost 3 bases and the V segment lost 1 base, leaving 2 bases of the junction unmatched. The CDR3 loop spans 14 amino acids. The CDR3 DNA follows: TGTGCCAGCAGCGTACAGGGGGCGGACACTGAAGCTTTCTTT. Residues: CASSVQGADTEAFF.

The chain carries TRBV5-4 and TRBJ1-2; D not resolved. Germline V CDR1 and CDR2: SGHNT, YYREEE (reference sequence). CDR3 size: 13 residues. The ends were cut back, 4 bases at V and 8 bases at J, with 15 bases in the middle. The CDR3 protein is CASSRTQKQGYTF. CDR3 bases: TGTGCCAGCAGCCGCACACAGAAGCAGGGCTACACCTTC.

The chain carries TRBV7-9 and TRBJ2-5; 8 bases align to TRBD2. In germline, CDR1 is SEHNR, CDR2 FQNEAQ (reference sequence). The CDR3 spans 13 residues. With V trimmed by 7 bases and J by 5 bases, 6 bases remained unmatched. The DNA of the CDR3 is TGTGCCAGCAAGAGCGGGGGCGGGGAGACCCAGTACTTC. Translated, it gives CASKSGGGETQYF.

The chain uses TRBV14 and TRBJ1-2; D gene uncertain. Trimming took off 1 base at V and 7 bases at J, with 10 bases between the two ends. The CDR3 runs to 13 residues. The germline gives CDR1 SGHDN, CDR2 FVKESK. The chain's CDR3 is CASSQGLPVGYTF. For the CDR3, the DNA is TGTGCCAGCAGCCAAGGTCTACCCGTTGGCTACACCTTC.

This rearrangement joins TRBV28 to TRBJ2-5, with 9 bases identical to TRBD1. Losses at the gene ends were 4 bases for V and 2 bases for J; bases not matched to a gene: 8. Germline V gene data show CDR1 as MDHEN and CDR2 as SYDVKM. This CDR3 is 16 amino acids long. CDR3 residues: CASSSPGQGFQETQYF. For the CDR3, the DNA is TGTGCCAGCAGTTCCCCGGGACAGGGATTTCAAGAGACCCAGTACTTC.